This entry lists 30 T cell receptor beta chains sequenced from one sample in a study of OX40 agonist ivuxolimab in advanced cancers. Using immunoSEQ multiplex PCR, the repertoire was profiled, and TCRdb retains in-frame clones only, with some absent. The sample has under 200,000 clones; roughly 94% are singletons. The material was CD4+ or CD8+ T cells sorted from blood, obtained in a trial of the OX40 agonist ivuxolimab. Receptor source: an adult with an advanced solid tumor such as melanoma, head and neck, liver or kidney cancer.

This rearrangement joins TRBV15 to TRBJ2-1; no clear D. From germline, CDR1 is LNHNV and CDR2 YYDKDF (reference sequence). CDR3 length: 13 residues. The V and J ends lost 1 base and 3 bases respectively, with 4 bases between them. The CDR3 here is CATSRGGYNEQFF. The CDR3 region has the DNA TGTGCCACCAGCAGAGGCGGCTACAATGAGCAGTTCTTC.

The chain employs TRBV19 and TRBJ2-7; 7 bases agree with TRBD1. CDR3 length equals 14 residues. The trim removed 5 bases at V and 0 bases at J, leaving 4 bases unmatched. Germline CDR1 reads LNHDA; CDR2 reads SQIVND (reference sequence). For the CDR3, the DNA is TGTGCCAGTAGTCAGGGACAGTCCTCCTACGAGCAGTACTTC. Its protein product is CASSQGQSSYEQYF.

This sequence joins TRBV5-4 and TRBJ2-7; maybe TRBD2 (5 bases). V lost 4 bases and J 5 bases, leaving 13 bases between the germline ends. Germline V lookup: CDR1 SGHNT, CDR2 YYREEE (reference sequence). The CDR3 spans 13 residues. The CDR3, as DNA: TGTGCCAGCAGCCCCGGGATAAAGGACGAGCAGTACTTC. This gives the protein CASSPGIKDEQYF.

In this sample, this clone turned up once. V and J are TRBV5-4 and TRBJ2-5, with 7 bases matching TRBD2. The CDR3 has 15 amino acids. The germline gives CDR1 SGHNT, CDR2 YYREEE (reference sequence). V was pared by 0 bases and J by 5 bases, with 7 bases of the junction left unmatched. This CDR3 is CASSLASGGVETQYF. The CDR3 nucleotides are TGTGCCAGCAGCTTGGCTAGCGGAGGCGTTGAGACCCAGTACTTC.

V gene TRBV5-1 combines with J gene TRBJ2-7; TRBD2 agrees at 13 bases. The germline gives CDR1 SGHRS, CDR2 YFSETQ. CDR3 size: 15 residues. V dropped 1 base and J dropped 4; count of bases not matched to a gene: 2. CDR3 DNA: TGCGCCAGCAGCTTGACTAGCGGGGGGGCTTACGAGCAGTACTTC. This codes for CASSLTSGGAYEQYF. The full variable domain, with the rest looked up from reference TRBV5-1 and TRBJ2-7, is KAGVTQTPRYLIKTRGQQVTLSCSPISGHRSVSWYQQTPGQGLQFLFEYFSETQRNKGNFPGRFSGRQFSNSRSEMNVSTLELGDSALYLCASSLTSGGAYEQYFGPGTRLTVT.

This chain connects TRBV7-2 to TRBJ1-3, with 11 bases fitting TRBD1. Looked up from germline, CDR1 is SGHTA and CDR2 is FQGNSA. V lost 3 bases to trimming and J lost 0 bases; unmatched junction nucleotides: 4. The CDR3 runs to 17 residues. CDR3 sequence reads: CASSFAGTGGSGNTIYF. The CDR3 DNA is TGTGCCAGCAGCTTCGCCGGGACAGGGGGCTCTGGAAACACCATATATTTT.

The CDR3: CASSPQDRVFTEAFF. In nucleotides, the CDR3 is TGTGCCAGCTCACCGCAGGACAGGGTCTTCACTGAAGCTTTCTTT. This chain links TRBV18 with TRBJ1-1; the match to TRBD1 covers 8 bases. J was trimmed by 4 bases and V by 3 bases; bases with no gene match: 7. The CDR3 is made up of 15 amino acids. Germline V CDR1 and CDR2: KGHSH, LQKENI.

This rearrangement joins TRBV5-4 to TRBJ1-3; no clear D gene. This CDR3 is 13 amino acids long. V shed 0 bases and J shed 4 bases, with 5 bases lying between them. Germline V gene sequence: CDR1 SGHNT, CDR2 YYREEE (reference sequence). The CDR3 DNA reads TGTGCCAGCAGCTTGGATGTGGGAAACACCATATATTTT. Amino acid sequence: CASSLDVGNTIYF.

V and J are TRBV5-6 and TRBJ2-5; the match to TRBD2 covers 13 bases. J lost 1 base, V lost 4 bases, and 7 bases had no gene match. The V gene's germline CDR1 is SGHDT and CDR2 YYEEEE. The CDR3 extends over 17 amino acids. The DNA for the CDR3 is TGTGCCAGCAGCCGATGGACTAGCGGGGGATTCCAAGAGACCCAGTACTTC. It is translated as CASSRWTSGGFQETQYF.

The count of this clone is one. The rearrangement joins TRBV15 to TRBJ1-6; D ambiguous. In germline, CDR1 is LNHNV, CDR2 YYDKDF (reference sequence). CDR3 length: 14 residues. V lost 0 bases and J lost 7, with 7 bases in between. In nucleotides, the CDR3 is TGTGCCACCAGCAGAGATCGAGGGAATTCACCCCTCCACTTT. Amino acid sequence: CATSRDRGNSPLHF.

The chain combines TRBV9 with TRBJ2-7; the D gene is possibly TRBD1 (5 bases). This CDR3 is built from 14 residues. Germline CDR1 SGDLS, CDR2 YYNGEE. V gave up 1 base and J gave up 1 base, with 9 bases separating them. CDR3: CASSVSPGSYEQYF. In DNA, the CDR3 is TGTGCCAGCAGCGTAAGTCCAGGGTCCTACGAGCAGTACTTC.

This clone was found a few times. The rearrangement links TRBV19 to TRBJ1-2, with D maybe TRBD1 (5 bases). Germline CDR1 LNHDA, CDR2 SQIVND (reference sequence). This CDR3 region has 14 residues. V lost 5 bases to trimming and J lost 2 bases, with 12 bases between them. CDR3 DNA: TGTGCCAGTAGTTCCGCAGGGCCCAACTATGGCTACACCTTC. It is translated as CASSSAGPNYGYTF.

The chain is built from TRBV10-1 and TRBJ2-3, with 10 bases aligning to TRBD2. The germline V gene has CDR1 WNHNN and CDR2 SYGVQD (reference sequence). The CDR3 length is 18 residues. V was pared by 2 bases and J by 2 bases, with 10 bases of the junction left unmatched. The CDR3 is CASSERAGGRFFTDTQYF. In DNA, the CDR3 is TGCGCCAGCAGTGAGCGAGCGGGGGGGCGCTTTTTCACAGATACGCAGTATTTT.

The chain uses TRBV7-9 and TRBJ2-5; 7 nucleotides align to TRBD2. This CDR3 comprises 14 residues. The ends lost 5 bases at V and 2 bases at J; junction bases unmatched: 5. Germline CDR1 reads SEHNR; CDR2 reads FQNEAQ (reference sequence). The CDR3 region has the DNA TGTGCCAGCAGCCCCGGGGGGATACAAGAGACCCAGTACTTC. It encodes CASSPGGIQETQYF.

V usage is TRBV6-4 and J usage is TRBJ2-7; D remains ambiguous. Germline loops: CDR1 MRHNA, CDR2 SNTAGT. The CDR3 is made up of 16 amino acids. V lost 3 bases and J lost 2, with 17 bases in between. The CDR3: CASSDCKETGTYEQYF. The DNA for the CDR3 is TGTGCCAGCAGTGATTGTAAGGAGACGGGCACCTACGAGCAGTACTTC.

The chain links TRBV4-1 to TRBJ2-1, with a weak D call TRBD1 (5 bases). Looked up from germline, CDR1 is MGHRA and CDR2 is YSYEKL. V lost 1 base and J lost 7, with 17 bases in between. The CDR3 is 16 amino acids. The CDR3 bases are TGCGCCAGCAGCCAAGCCCTCGTCGCAGGGATGAATGAGCAGTTCTTC. This encodes CASSQALVAGMNEQFF.

The chain links TRBV9 to TRBJ1-1; the D is unclear. Germline loops: CDR1 SGDLS, CDR2 YYNGEE. The CDR3 contains 14 residues. Deletions cut 3 bases from V and 7 bases from J, with 16 bases between. CDR3 region: CASSERVREGEAFF. Here the CDR3 DNA reads TGTGCCAGCAGCGAGAGGGTGAGGGAAGGTGAAGCTTTCTTT.

The genes are TRBV7-2 and TRBJ2-1, with D unclear. Germline V gene sequence: CDR1 SGHTA, CDR2 FQGNSA. This CDR3 contains 10 residues. The V gene lost 6 bases and the J gene lost 5 bases, with 2 bases spanning the gap. The chain's CDR3 is CASSHNEQFF. The CDR3 nucleotides read TGTGCCAGCAGTCACAATGAGCAGTTCTTC.

Here the CDR3 reads CASRAGTANSPLHF. CDR3 coding DNA: TGTGCCAGCAGAGCCGGGACAGCTAATTCACCCCTCCACTTT. This sequence joins TRBV2 and TRBJ1-6; 7 bases are shared with TRBD1. Germline loops: CDR1 SNHLY, CDR2 FYNNEI. J lost 6 bases, V lost 6 bases, and 5 bases had no gene match. The CDR3 is made up of 14 amino acids.

This clone showed up just once. The J gene is TRBJ2-1, the V gene TRBV5-4; TRBD2 might be the D (7 bases). The CDR3 consists of 18 residues. The germline V gene has CDR1 SGHNT and CDR2 YYREEE (reference sequence). V dropped 0 bases and J dropped 7 bases, with 23 bases sitting between them. CDR3: CASSLVGAAGAGGNEQFF. CDR3 bases: TGTGCCAGCAGCTTGGTCGGGGCGGCGGGGGCTGGAGGGAATGAGCAGTTCTTC.

The chain carries TRBV19 and TRBJ2-7; a weak D match, TRBD1 (6 bases). The germline V and J ends were trimmed by 7 bases and 2 bases, with 15 bases remaining between them. CDR3 size: 14 residues. Germline assignment: CDR1 LNHDA and CDR2 SQIVND (reference sequence). CDR3: CASKRWDMAYEQYF. CDR3 coding DNA: TGTGCCAGTAAGCGGTGGGACATGGCCTACGAGCAGTACTTC.

The chain carries TRBV7-9 and TRBJ1-1; 10 bases map to TRBD1. The CDR3 length is 16 residues. Trimming took 0 bases from V and 1 from J; bases not matched to a gene: 2. Germline V gene sequence: CDR1 SEHNR, CDR2 FQNEAQ (reference sequence). CDR3 bases: TGTGCCAGCAGCTTAGCCTGGACAGGGGGGAACACTGAAGCTTTCTTT. This gives the protein CASSLAWTGGNTEAFF.

This chain joins TRBV28 and TRBJ1-5, with 7 bases that match TRBD1. Trimming removed 6 bases from V and 0 bases from J; junction bases left unmatched: 5. CDR1 and CDR2 (germline): MDHEN, SYDVKM. The CDR3 extends over 15 amino acids. The CDR3 reads CASSPGDSSNQPQHF. For the CDR3, the DNA is TGTGCCAGCAGCCCTGGGGACAGTAGCAATCAGCCCCAGCATTTT.

The chain recombines TRBV5-4 with TRBJ2-1; no definite D call. Trimming left V 4 bases short and J 7 bases short, with 9 bases between. The germline gives CDR1 SGHNT, CDR2 YYREEE (reference sequence). CDR3 size: 12 residues. CDR3 nucleotide sequence: TGTGCCAGCAGCCTGACACGGAATGAGCAGTTCTTC. Translating it yields CASSLTRNEQFF.

The chain has TRBV29-1 and TRBJ2-5; tentatively, D is TRBD1 (5 bases). V lost 7 bases, J lost 2 bases, and 17 bases lay in between. Germline V gene sequence: CDR1 SQVTM, CDR2 ANQGSEA. The length of the CDR3 is 14 residues. CDR3 amino acids: CSAPQGNRQETQYF. In DNA form, the CDR3 reads TGCAGCGCACCTCAGGGCAACCGGCAAGAGACCCAGTACTTC. Using reference TRBV29-1 and TRBJ2-5 for the parts outside the CDR3, the full variable domain is SAVISQKPSRDICQRGTSLTIQCQVDSQVTMMFWYRQQPGQSLTLIATANQGSEATYESGFVIDKFPISRPNLTFSTLTVSNMSPEDSSIYLCSAPQGNRQETQYFGPGTRLLVL.

The chain is built from TRBV29-1 and TRBJ1-4, with a possible D match to TRBD1 (6 bases). Trimming removed 6 bases from V and 0 bases from J, with 14 bases in between. Germline loops: CDR1 SQVTM, CDR2 ANQGSEA. The CDR3 extends over 15 amino acids. CDR3 DNA: TGCAGCGTAACAGGACAGACGGCAACTAATGAAAAACTGTTTTTT. Protein sequence: CSVTGQTATNEKLFF.

The chain links TRBV4-3 to TRBJ2-5, with 7 positions matching TRBD1. V lost 4 bases and J lost 5; bases outside the gene matches: 7. The V gene's germline CDR1 is LGHNA and CDR2 YSLEER. The CDR3 totals 14 residues. The CDR3 reads CASSRDRDRETQYF. The CDR3 DNA sequence: TGCGCCAGCAGCCGAGACAGGGATCGCGAGACCCAGTACTTC.

This sequence joins TRBV7-9 and TRBJ1-1; no firm D call. V was cut by 1 base and J by 0 bases, with 9 bases left in between. The length of the CDR3 is 15 residues. Germline V lookup: CDR1 SEHNR, CDR2 FQNEAQ (reference sequence). CDR3 in amino acids: CASSLGRVLNTEAFF. The CDR3 DNA is TGTGCCAGCAGCTTAGGTCGGGTCTTGAACACTGAAGCTTTCTTT. The full variable domain, in which reference TRBV7-9 and TRBJ1-1 provide the parts outside the CDR3, is DTGVSQNPRHKITKRGQNVTFRCDPISEHNRLYWYRQTLGQGPEFLTYFQNEAQLEKSRLLSDRFSAERPKGSFSTLEIQRTEQGDSAMYLCASSLGRVLNTEAFFGQGTRLTVV.

This clone was picked up one time. The chain is built from TRBV5-4 and TRBJ1-2; D is unresolved. Germline loops: CDR1 SGHNT, CDR2 YYREEE (reference sequence). This CDR3 is 13 amino acids long. Trimming shortened V by 4 bases and J by 2 bases, and 9 bases separated the two germline ends. This CDR3 is CASSTDGNYGYTF. In DNA form, the CDR3 reads TGTGCCAGCAGCACGGACGGGAACTATGGCTACACCTTC.

This chain connects TRBV7-9 to TRBJ2-1; D call uncertain. The germline V gene has CDR1 SEHNR and CDR2 FQNEAQ (reference sequence). This CDR3 has 13 residues. Between the trimmed V and J ends, which lost 4 bases and 6 bases, there was a span of 10 bases. The CDR3 sequence is CASSSWVRNEQFF. In nucleotides, the CDR3 is TGTGCCAGCAGCTCGTGGGTACGCAATGAGCAGTTCTTC.